Each of the 6 T cell receptor beta chains below was sequenced from the same sample in a study of blood T cell repertoires in COVID-19. Some clones are missing from TCRdb's copy, which holds only in-frame ones; the method was immunoSEQ multiplex PCR. The table shows approximately 110,000 clones, with 80% to 90% occurring only once. Sequenced material: peripheral blood. The receptors stem from a woman older than 75 with acute or convalescent COVID-19.

CDR3 protein: CASSHGTGNTIYF. CDR3 DNA sequence: TGTGCCAGCAGCCACGGTACTGGAAACACCATATATTTT. The chain employs TRBV3-1 (or the pseudogene TRBV3-2) and TRBJ1-3; the D is unclear. In germline, CDR1 is LGHDT, CDR2 YNNKEL (reference sequence). The CDR3 length is 13 residues. The V end was cut by 3 bases, the J end by 2 bases, with 5 bases between.

V and J are TRBV29-1 and TRBJ1-1; D is unclear. Germline V gene lookup returns CDR1 SQVTM and CDR2 ANQGSEA. This CDR3 has 12 amino acids. Trimming shortened V by 7 bases and J by 1 base, and 10 bases separated the two germline ends. The CDR3 region is CSGRVGNTEAFF. DNA of the CDR3: TGCAGCGGGAGGGTTGGGAACACTGAAGCTTTCTTT.

This clone was picked up one time. The chain has TRBV15 and TRBJ1-2, with D possibly matching TRBD1 (6 bases). Per the germline V gene, CDR1 is LNHNV and CDR2 is YYDKDF (reference sequence). Trimming left V 0 bases short and J 1 base short, with 12 bases between. CDR3 length: 16 amino acids. CDR3: CATSREEGGGNYGYTF. The CDR3 DNA sequence: TGTGCCACCAGCAGAGAGGAGGGAGGGGGTAACTATGGCTACACCTTC.

The V call is TRBV4-3, the J call TRBJ1-2, with a weak D call TRBD1 (6 bases). CDR1 is LGHNA and CDR2 is YSLEER in the germline V gene. The CDR3 contains 13 residues. V lost 4 bases and J lost 8, with 14 bases in between. The CDR3 DNA follows: TGCGCCAGCAGCCCAGGGGCAGCAGGAGGCTACACCTTC. Amino acids: CASSPGAAGGYTF.

The V and J genes are TRBV27 and TRBJ2-7; 9 bases line up with TRBD1. With V trimmed by 1 base and J by 6 bases, 1 base remained unmatched. The CDR3 consists of 13 residues. Germline V gene sequence: CDR1 MNHEY, CDR2 SMNVEV (reference sequence). CDR3 coding DNA: TGTGCCAGCAGTTTATTGACAGGGGGCGAGCAGTACTTC. Translation: CASSLLTGGEQYF.

The J gene is TRBJ2-5, the V gene TRBV19; D perhaps matches TRBD2 (5 bases). The germline CDR1 and CDR2 sequences are LNHDA and SQIVND (reference sequence). V was trimmed by 0 bases and J by 2 bases, leaving 19 bases between them. The CDR3 consists of 18 residues. The CDR3 protein is CASSIDLSLSAPQETQYF. DNA for the CDR3: TGTGCCAGTAGTATAGATCTTTCTCTTAGCGCCCCTCAAGAGACCCAGTACTTC.